Listed here is a single T cell receptor (beta chain). MiXCR, run by TCRdb on the reads, gives a single entry per CDR3 protein. This sample has about 400,000 distinct CDR3 sequences, with 15% to 20% found just once. The sample belongs to a study of T cell repertoires in cytomegalovirus infection. Background on the study: An indication of both CMV infection and matching HLA type came from public TCR beta signatures.

The receptor was isolated from a human donor in good health (CMV status not recorded). Some clones in this sample may be carry-over from other donors' samples. Sequencing input: PBMCs.

This chain's CDR3 is CASSQDRWEGRETQYF. DNA of the CDR3: TGTGCCAGCAGCCAAGATCGGTGGGAGGGCCGGGAGACCCAGTACTTC. V usage is TRBV4-2 and J usage is TRBJ2-5; TRBD2 matches 7 bases. Germline values: CDR1 LGHNA, CDR2 YNFKEQ. The CDR3 sequence is 16 residues long. The junction had 9 bases not matched to a gene; V was cut back by 0 bases and J by 5 bases.